These T cell receptor beta chains were read from a single sample in a study of blood T cell repertoires in COVID-19. Sequencing was performed with immunoSEQ multiplex PCR; in TCRdb, only in-frame clones are kept and a portion is missing. The sample lists around 130,000 clones, around 90% occurring once. The sequenced material came from peripheral blood. The receptor source for this set is a man aged 55-75 years with COVID-19, enrolled during active disease. The CDR3 runs from the conserved cysteine through the conserved F or W. D genes are given only for firm matches. Expanded clones are given a class, and other clones once, few, many or no size at all.

J: TRBJ2-5; size: .; D: TRBD2; V: TRBV5-1; CDR3: CATQGLGQETQYF; DNA: TGCGCCACCCAGGGACTAGGGCAAGAGACCCAGTACTTC
J: TRBJ1-1; size: .; D: TRBD1; V: TRBV7-9; CDR3: CASGSGTENTEAFF; DNA: TGTGCCAGCGGATCCGGGACAGAGAACACTGAAGCTTTCTTT
J: TRBJ2-1; size: .; D: .; V: TRBV11-3; CDR3: CASSLGAATATTSFF; DNA: TGTGCCAGCAGCTTAGGAGCCGCGACAGCGACAACCTCGTTCTTC
J: TRBJ2-2; size: .; D: .; V: TRBV12-3/TRBV12-4; CDR3: CASSLGGGELFF; DNA: TGTGCCAGCAGTCTCGGGGGCGGGGAGCTGTTTTTT
J: TRBJ2-7; size: once; D: TRBD2; V: TRBV15; CDR3: CATSRDPGGSYEQYF; DNA: TGTGCCACCAGCAGAGACCCGGGGGGGAGTTACGAGCAGTACTTC
J: TRBJ1-1; size: .; D: .; V: TRBV5-1; CDR3: CASSLADITEAFF; DNA: TGCGCCAGCAGCTTGGCTGACATCACTGAAGCTTTCTTT
J: TRBJ1-5; size: .; D: TRBD1; V: TRBV25-1; CDR3: CASRQGANQPQHF; DNA: TGTGCCAGCCGACAGGGGGCGAATCAGCCCCAGCATTTT
J: TRBJ2-1; size: few; D: TRBD2; V: TRBV19; CDR3: CASKAGDGNEQFF; DNA: TGTGCCAGTAAGGCGGGAGACGGCAATGAGCAGTTCTTC
J: TRBJ2-7; size: .; D: TRBD2; V: TRBV10-3; CDR3: CAISGGSRTSGAQYEQYF; DNA: TGTGCCATCAGTGGGGGTTCGAGGACTAGCGGGGCACAATACGAGCAGTACTTC
J: TRBJ2-1; size: .; D: .; V: TRBV20-1; CDR3: CSARALNEQFF; DNA: TGCAGTGCTAGAGCTCTTAATGAGCAGTTCTTC
J: TRBJ2-1; size: .; D: .; V: TRBV11-3; CDR3: CASSLVRNEQFF; DNA: TGTGCCAGCAGCTTAGTTCGGAATGAGCAGTTCTTC
J: TRBJ2-2; size: .; D: .; V: TRBV4-1; CDR3: CASSYRDEVITGELFF; DNA: TGCGCCAGCAGCTATCGGGATGAGGTTATCACCGGGGAGCTGTTTTTT
J: TRBJ2-3; size: once; D: TRBD2; V: TRBV11-1; CDR3: CASSLGLAVGDTQYF; DNA: TGTGCCAGCAGCCTGGGACTAGCGGTAGGGGATACGCAGTATTTT
J: TRBJ2-2; size: .; D: TRBD2; V: TRBV2; CDR3: CASKWREGTAGELFF; DNA: TGTGCCAGCAAGTGGCGGGAGGGCACGGCCGGGGAGCTGTTTTTT
J: TRBJ2-3; size: .; D: TRBD2; V: TRBV19; CDR3: CASSSLAGGSSTDTQYF; DNA: TGTGCCAGTAGTTCCTTAGCGGGGGGATCTAGCACAGATACGCAGTATTTT
J: TRBJ2-3; size: .; D: .; V: TRBV7-6; CDR3: CASSSRTDTQYF; DNA: TGTGCCAGCAGCTCTCGCACAGATACGCAGTATTTT
J: TRBJ1-5; size: .; D: .; V: TRBV6-6; CDR3: CASSFSRDQPQHF; DNA: TGTGCCAGCAGTTTTTCGAGGGATCAGCCCCAGCATTTT
J: TRBJ1-6; size: .; D: .; V: TRBV6-2/TRBV6-3; CDR3: CASSLGQLNSPLHF; DNA: TGTGCCAGCAGTCTAGGACAGCTCAATTCACCCCTCCACTTT
J: TRBJ2-7; size: .; D: .; V: TRBV5-1; CDR3: CASSPGEYEQYF; DNA: TGCGCCAGCAGCCCCGGGGAGTACGAGCAGTACTTC
J: TRBJ2-7; size: .; D: TRBD1; V: TRBV12-5; CDR3: CASGLVLGQQLDEQYF; DNA: TGTGCTAGTGGTTTGGTACTGGGACAGCAACTAGACGAGCAGTACTTC
J: TRBJ2-3; size: .; D: .; V: TRBV4-1; CDR3: CASSQRGSYGADTQYF; DNA: TGCGCCAGCAGCCAACGAGGGTCCTACGGGGCAGATACGCAGTATTTT
J: TRBJ2-7; size: .; D: TRBD2; V: TRBV3-1/TRBV3-2; CDR3: CASSLGGLAGFRF; DNA: TGTGCCAGCAGCCTAGGGGGACTAGCGGGTTTTCGATTC
J: TRBJ1-2; size: .; D: TRBD1; V: TRBV5-5; CDR3: CASSLTPLGQGDYGYTF; DNA: TGTGCCAGCAGCTTGACTCCACTGGGACAGGGCGACTATGGCTACACCTTC
J: TRBJ2-5; size: .; D: TRBD1; V: TRBV19; CDR3: CASSIGVGQGRETQYF; DNA: TGTGCCAGTAGTATAGGAGTAGGACAGGGAAGAGAGACCCAGTACTTC
J: TRBJ2-1; size: .; D: .; V: TRBV3-1/TRBV3-2; CDR3: CASSLGSDYNEQFF; DNA: TGTGCCAGCAGCCTTGGTAGCGACTACAATGAGCAGTTCTTC